The 12 T cell receptor beta chains given below trace back to one sample, sequenced in a study of radiotherapy plus CTLA-4 blockade in lung cancer. TCRdb keeps only in-frame clones here, not all; method: immunoSEQ multiplex PCR. The sample holds about 45,000 clones, more than 60% seen once. Material: peripheral blood, obtained from a patient treated with radiotherapy plus ipilimumab. These receptors all come from a human donor with non-small cell lung cancer who had a partial response to radiotherapy plus ipilimumab.

This clone was observed a handful of times. V and J are TRBV30 and TRBJ1-6; possibly TRBD1 for D (5 bases). Per the germline V gene, CDR1 is GTSNPN and CDR2 is SVGIG (reference sequence). Deletions cut 2 bases from V and 9 bases from J, with 11 bases between. CDR3 size: 13 residues. The DNA of the CDR3 is TGTGCCTGGAGTACACAGGTCGGTTCACCCCTCCACTTT. Residues: CAWSTQVGSPLHF.

About this clone: The conserved phenylalanine or tryptophan normally closing the CDR3 is absent here, so this likely arose from a read error. It is unclear where the CDR3 begins or ends on the DNA, so no DNA is shown, and the CDR3 is as TCRdb lists it. This chain links TRBV6-1 with TRBJ1-1; whether TRBD1, the table's D call, matches the DNA was not checked. CDR1 MNHNS and CDR2 SASEGT come from the germline V gene. The CDR3 length equals 12 residues, ends included. CDR3 protein: CATEIPGQGALL.

The genes are TRBV5-4 and TRBJ2-1; 10 bases line up with TRBD1. Germline CDR1 SGHNT, CDR2 YYREEE (reference sequence). V dropped 5 bases and J dropped 7; count of bases not matched to a gene: 6. The CDR3 contains 14 residues. CDR3 bases: TGTGCCAGCAGGCCGGGACAGGGGCGTAATGAGCAGTTCTTC. Amino acids: CASRPGQGRNEQFF.

This clone appeared a few times. The V and J genes are TRBV6-6 and TRBJ1-1; 7 positions agree with TRBD1. From germline, CDR1 is MNHNY and CDR2 SVGAGI (reference sequence). The CDR3 runs 14 residues. V gave up 5 bases and J gave up 5 bases; unmatched junction bases: 8. This CDR3 is CASSPRTGGTEAFF. CDR3 DNA sequence: TGTGCCAGCAGTCCCCGGACAGGTGGGACTGAAGCTTTCTTT.

The CDR3 loop is CASSPGTGGRNEQFF. The CDR3 DNA reads TGTGCCAGCAGTCCCGGGACAGGGGGTCGCAATGAGCAGTTCTTC. The chain joins TRBV27 to TRBJ2-1; 11 bases line up with TRBD1. The CDR3 is made up of 15 amino acids. V lost 5 bases to trimming and J lost 6 bases; unmatched junction nucleotides: 6. Germline loops: CDR1 MNHEY, CDR2 SMNVEV (reference sequence).

This clone was detected a few times. J is TRBJ1-1 and V is TRBV5-8; the D gene is possibly TRBD1 (6 bases). Germline V CDR1 and CDR2: SGHTS, YDEGEE. The CDR3 is 15 residues long. The V end was cut by 0 bases, the J end by 0 bases, with 9 bases between. CDR3: CASSLVQGMNTEAFF. The CDR3 DNA reads TGTGCCAGCAGCTTGGTCCAGGGGATGAACACTGAAGCTTTCTTT.

The V and J genes are TRBV7-9 and TRBJ2-7; TRBD2 matches at 12 bases. Trimming at V came to 5 bases and at J to 2 bases, leaving 4 bases not matched to a gene. The CDR3 totals 15 residues. Germline assignment: CDR1 SEHNR and CDR2 FQNEAQ (reference sequence). CDR3 coding DNA: TGTGCCAGCAGCCTGACTAGCGGGAGCGCCTACGAGCAGTACTTC. The encoded protein is CASSLTSGSAYEQYF.

The chain has TRBV19 and TRBJ1-5; 8 bases are a match to TRBD1. V lost 3 bases and J lost 8; bases outside the gene matches: 12. CDR3 length equals 16 residues. Germline V gene data show CDR1 as LNHDA and CDR2 as SQIVND (reference sequence). The CDR3 bases are TGTGCCAGTAGTATCAGGGGGCGGGGGGGTAGTGAGCCCCAGCATTTT. Translating it yields CASSIRGRGGSEPQHF.

The chain links TRBV18 to TRBJ2-1; maybe TRBD2 (5 bases). Trimming cost V 0 bases and J 5 bases, with 14 bases left between them. Germline lookup yields CDR1 KGHSH and CDR2 LQKENI. This CDR3 contains 16 residues. Here the CDR3 DNA reads TGTGCCAGCTCACCACCGGTTTTCGGGAAGAACAATGAGCAGTTCTTC. Translated: CASSPPVFGKNNEQFF.

This clone has a count of ten or more. Germline is not matched at one junction end, which may reflect a read error. J is TRBJ1-2 and V is TRBV6-4; no clear D. There are 11 residues in the CDR3. Germline CDR1 MRHNA, CDR2 SNTAGT. The CDR3 sequence is CASSDSPRVLF. As DNA, the CDR3 is TGTGCCAGCAGTGACTCCCCAAGAGTACTATTC.

V is TRBV2 and J is TRBJ1-2; TRBD1 is a possible D gene (5 bases). Between the trimmed V and J ends, which lost 5 bases and 2 bases, there was a span of 15 bases. CDR3 length: 15 amino acids. CDR1 and CDR2 (germline): SNHLY, FYNNEI. The CDR3 DNA follows: TGTGCCAGCAGTTCCTCCGCAGGGCTGAACTATGGCTACACCTTC. Translated, it gives CASSSSAGLNYGYTF.

This chain connects TRBV9 to TRBJ2-3; TRBD2 aligns across 11 bases. CDR3 length equals 18 residues. Germline assignment: CDR1 SGDLS and CDR2 YYNGEE. Trimming took 4 bases from V and 2 from J; bases not matched to a gene: 12. The CDR3 sequence is CASSPQTSGALYTDTQYF. The CDR3 DNA follows: TGTGCCAGCAGCCCCCAGACTAGCGGGGCACTTTACACAGATACGCAGTATTTT. The entire variable domain, with the rest obtained from reference TRBV9 and TRBJ2-3, is as follows: DSGVTQTPKHLITATGQRVTLRCSPRSGDLSVYWYQQSLDQGLQFLIQYYNGEERAKGNILERFSAQQFPDLHSELNLSSLELGDSALYFCASSPQTSGALYTDTQYFGPGTRLTVL.